These 10 T cell receptor beta chains share one sample of origin, sequenced in a study of blood T cell repertoires in COVID-19. The assay was immunoSEQ multiplex PCR, and TCRdb's table has in-frame clones only and misses some. The sample consists of approximately 130,000 clones, around 87% of them appearing once. The sample was peripheral blood. The receptor set was obtained from a woman in her fifties or sixties who had recovered from COVID-19.

This chain links TRBV29-1 with TRBJ2-3, with D maybe TRBD2 (6 bases). There are 12 residues in the CDR3. The V end lost 8 bases, the J end lost 1 base, and 10 bases lay between the germline ends. Germline CDR1 is SQVTM and CDR2 is ANQGSEA. CDR3 sequence (DNA): TGCAGCTCAGGAGGGGGCACAGATACGCAGTATTTT. Encoded protein: CSSGGGTDTQYF.

V is TRBV3-1 (or the pseudogene TRBV3-2) and J is TRBJ2-2; 7 nucleotides match TRBD1. The V gene's germline CDR1 is LGHDT and CDR2 YNNKEL (reference sequence). The CDR3 contains 16 residues. The trim removed 2 bases at V and 4 bases at J, leaving 7 bases unmatched. In DNA, the CDR3 is TGTGCCAGCAGCCAATCCCCCGGGACAGCCACCGGGGAGCTGTTTTTT. Its translation: CASSQSPGTATGELFF.

This clone has just one count. The rearrangement joins TRBV4-1 to TRBJ2-3, with 13 bases matching TRBD2. Per germline, CDR1 MGHRA and CDR2 YSYEKL. The CDR3 is 17 amino acids. V gave up 7 bases and J gave up 4 bases; unmatched junction bases: 11. The CDR3 reads CASIPSPGLAGSDTQYF. CDR3 nucleotide sequence: TGCGCCAGCATTCCCTCCCCGGGACTAGCGGGGTCAGATACGCAGTATTTT.

Only one count was recorded for this clone. This chain joins TRBV7-6 and TRBJ2-2, with D possibly being TRBD2 (7 bases). Trimming pared 6 bases from V and 4 bases from J, leaving 18 bases between. Germline CDR1 reads SGHVS; CDR2 reads FNYEAQ. The CDR3 is 16 residues long. In nucleotides, the CDR3 is TGTGCCAGCAGTCAAGCGGGACACCTCCCCACCGGGGAGCTGTTTTTT. It codes for CASSQAGHLPTGELFF.

V gene TRBV7-9 combines with J gene TRBJ1-2; D gene ambiguous. V shed 5 bases and J shed 1 base, with 11 bases lying between them. Germline values: CDR1 SEHNR, CDR2 FQNEAQ (reference sequence). The CDR3 is made up of 14 amino acids. The CDR3 DNA follows: TGTGCCAGCAGCCTCACCACAGTTAACTATGGCTACACCTTC. This encodes CASSLTTVNYGYTF. Full variable domain (rest looked up from reference TRBV7-9 and TRBJ1-2): DTGVSQNPRHKITKRGQNVTFRCDPISEHNRLYWYRQTLGQGPEFLTYFQNEAQLEKSRLLSDRFSAERPKGSFSTLEIQRTEQGDSAMYLCASSLTTVNYGYTFGSGTRLTVV.

The chain joins TRBV5-4 to TRBJ2-7; 13 nucleotides agree with TRBD2. CDR1 is SGHNT and CDR2 is YYREEE in the germline V gene (reference sequence). This CDR3 is 15 amino acids long. The V and J ends lost 5 bases and 1 base, in that order; junction bases with no gene match: 3. This CDR3 reads CASSSGLAGSYEQYF. CDR3 nucleotide sequence: TGTGCCAGCAGTTCGGGACTAGCGGGATCCTACGAGCAGTACTTC.

The chain uses TRBV15 and TRBJ1-6, with 10 bases identical to TRBD1. The CDR3 consists of 15 residues. V was clipped by 6 bases and J by 9 bases; unmatched bases: 8. CDR1 is LNHNV and CDR2 is YYDKDF in the germline V gene (reference sequence). As DNA, the CDR3 is TGTGCCACCAGTGGGGCCGGGACAGGGGCTTCACCCCTCCACTTT. It yields the protein CATSGAGTGASPLHF.

J is TRBJ2-7 and V is TRBV19; TRBD1 might be the D (6 bases). Germline CDR1 is LNHDA and CDR2 is SQIVND (reference sequence). CDR3 length: 14 residues. The V end was cut by 5 bases, the J end by 1 base, with 12 bases between. CDR3 residues: CASSRTASSYEQYF. The DNA for the CDR3 is TGTGCCAGTAGTCGGACAGCGTCTTCCTACGAGCAGTACTTC. Combining the CDR3 with reference TRBV19 and TRBJ2-7 gives the whole variable domain DGGITQSPKYLFRKEGQNVTLSCEQNLNHDAMYWYRQDPGQGLRLIYYSQIVNDFQKGDIAEGYSVSREKKESFPLTVTSAQKNPTAFYLCASSRTASSYEQYFGPGTRLTVT.

CDR3 region: CASSFRLSTDTQYF. The DNA for the CDR3 is TGTGCCAGCAGCTTCAGGCTAAGCACAGATACGCAGTATTTT. This rearrangement joins TRBV5-4 to TRBJ2-3; no clear D gene. This CDR3 has 14 amino acids. V shed 2 bases and J shed 0 bases, with 7 bases lying between them. Germline CDR1 SGHNT, CDR2 YYREEE (reference sequence). Looking up the rest from reference TRBV5-4 and TRBJ2-3 gives the full variable domain: ETGVTQSPTHLIKTRGQQVTLRCSSQSGHNTVSWYQQALGQGPQFIFQYYREEENGRGNFPPRFSGLQFPNYSSELNVNALELDDSALYLCASSFRLSTDTQYFGPGTRLTVL.

The rearrangement joins TRBV10-3 to TRBJ1-2; 10 bases agree with TRBD1. CDR3 length: 18 amino acids. V shed 0 bases and J 8 bases; nucleotides not matched to a gene: 15. The germline CDR1 and CDR2 sequences are ENHRY and SYGVKD. The CDR3 loop is CAISESPLPGQGLGGYTF. The CDR3 DNA is TGTGCCATCAGTGAGTCTCCTCTCCCGGGACAGGGGCTTGGAGGCTACACCTTC.